This T cell receptor (beta chain) came from a study of blood T cell repertoires in COVID-19. For the study at large: PBMCs, B-cell-depleted T cells, or T cells were the source of the cDNA or gDNA that made up the material.

Those who participated ranged in age from roughly 18 to 95 years and resided in approximately 23 US areas. Participants were placed into cohorts based on the clinical history they reported. Original processing notes: Quantification of nucleated cells was approximated via reference gene primer amplification. Libraries were prepared by immunoSEQ multiplex PCR; TCRdb keeps only in-frame clonotypes and omits some of them. V and J calls and clone size are given by that table; D and trimming were obtained from the DNA. In the table there are under 150,000 clones, approximately 84% of which are singletons. The receptor comes from a man between 40 and 49 years old with acute COVID-19. The specimen was PBMCs or T cells enriched from blood (not recorded which).

The CDR3 region is CAWSWGQNTEAFF. The CDR3 DNA follows: TGTGCCTGGAGTTGGGGACAAAACACTGAAGCTTTCTTT. The chain carries TRBV30 and TRBJ1-1; maybe TRBD1 (6 bases). CDR1 is GTSNPN, CDR2 SVGIG, per germline (reference sequence). V lost 2 bases and J 2 bases, leaving 9 bases between the germline ends. The CDR3 runs to 13 residues.